These T cell receptor beta chains were read from a single sample in a study of T cell changes during pregnancy in multiple sclerosis. The assay was immunoSEQ multiplex PCR, and TCRdb's table has in-frame clones only and misses some. The sample records around 38,000 clones, about 92% being singletons. This material consisted of CD8+ T cells from peripheral blood mononuclear cells, taken in the third trimester of pregnancy. Every receptor here comes from a female donor with multiple sclerosis, enrolled in a pregnancy study. The conserved cysteine and the conserved F or W are not part of the CDR3 here.

CDR3: ASSSPGQGTYEQY
V: TRBV7-9
J: TRBJ2-7

CDR3: ASSLGPGGLNIQY
V: TRBV27
J: TRBJ2-4

CDR3: ATSRDREGPNEQY
V: TRBV15
J: TRBJ2-7

CDR3: ASSWTDEQF
V: TRBV4-1
J: TRBJ2-1

CDR3: ASSPRGGRGYT
V: TRBV7-8
J: TRBJ1-2

CDR3: ALHPGGYEQY
V: TRBV30
J: TRBJ2-7

CDR3: ASSSSGSTYEQY
V: TRBV27
J: TRBJ2-7

CDR3: ASSSGRDTDTQY
V: TRBV6-5
J: TRBJ2-3

CDR3: ASSYRSGGTEAF
V: TRBV5-5
J: TRBJ1-1

CDR3: ASSSRTASYNEQF
V: TRBV6-5
J: TRBJ2-1

CDR3: ASSEGAQETQY
V: TRBV2
J: TRBJ2-5

CDR3: ASSKGLRLGEQF
V: TRBV7-8
J: TRBJ2-1

CDR3: ASSQDNTGSQPQH
V: TRBV4-3
J: TRBJ1-5

CDR3: ASSIGGENIQY
V: TRBV19
J: TRBJ2-4

CDR3: ASSPRLAGGIRSSYNEQF
V: TRBV14
J: TRBJ2-1

CDR3: ASSLAGGPLYEQY
V: TRBV11-2
J: TRBJ2-7

CDR3: ATSRGTGEHRGAV
V: TRBV15
J: TRBJ2-2

CDR3: ASSRDRTYEQY
V: TRBV6-5
J: NA

CDR3: ASTRLDSYEQY
V: TRBV28
J: TRBJ2-7

CDR3: ASSLQGAGNTEAF
V: TRBV27
J: TRBJ1-1

CDR3: ASSPRAYQETQY
V: TRBV18
J: TRBJ2-5

CDR3: ASTSGRQNTEAF
V: TRBV25-1
J: TRBJ1-1

CDR3: ASSQDRQGLEQY
V: TRBV4-3
J: TRBJ2-7

CDR3: ASSPRLARFHEQF
V: TRBV28
J: TRBJ2-1

CDR3: ASRLEYQPQH
V: TRBV28
J: TRBJ1-5

CDR3: ASSQDREGSYEQY
V: TRBV14
J: TRBJ2-7

CDR3: ASSYHAGQQETQY
V: TRBV6-5
J: TRBJ2-5

CDR3: ASSPYSGSLNEQF
V: TRBV18
J: TRBJ2-1

CDR3: ASSPTGVVYEQY
V: TRBV6-6
J: TRBJ2-7

CDR3: ASSQWGEGSYNEQF
V: TRBV4-2
J: TRBJ2-1

CDR3: ASSQTRGSYEQY
V: TRBV4-1
J: TRBJ2-7

CDR3: ASSVRGTSGIRDTQY
V: TRBV9
J: TRBJ2-3

CDR3: ASSVSETDTQY
V: TRBV9
J: TRBJ2-3

CDR3: ASSQGTTGYGYT
V: TRBV4-1
J: TRBJ1-2

CDR3: SVEDWSGTPSGELF
V: TRBV29-1
J: TRBJ2-2

CDR3: ASSLMGGADTQY
V: TRBV28
J: TRBJ2-3

CDR3: ASSAGLASSEQY
V: TRBV9
J: TRBJ2-7

CDR3: SVDRGLYEQY
V: TRBV29-1
J: TRBJ2-7

CDR3: ASSQVEYNEQF
V: TRBV4-1
J: TRBJ2-1

CDR3: ASSQEWTSSSYEQY
V: TRBV4-3
J: NA

CDR3: ASSPQDTEAF
V: TRBV13
J: TRBJ1-1

CDR3: AWERTARALH
V: TRBV30
J: TRBJ1-6

CDR3: ASSEVSGTGYGYT
V: TRBV2
J: TRBJ1-2

CDR3: ASSQESLAGAETQY
V: TRBV14
J: TRBJ2-5

CDR3: ASSLLRRDETSGGSWDTQY
V: TRBV27
J: TRBJ2-3

CDR3: ASSLTSAGEVYNEQF
V: TRBV7-3
J: TRBJ2-1

CDR3: ASSLGLFGGQETQY
V: TRBV7-7
J: TRBJ2-5

CDR3: ASSGQREGPSYEQY
V: TRBV9
J: TRBJ2-7

CDR3: ASRGTSGTENTGELF
V: TRBV6-4
J: TRBJ2-2

CDR3: ASSLAGAGDTQY
V: TRBV5-8
J: TRBJ2-3

CDR3: ASSFSGSLTYEQY
V: TRBV25-1
J: TRBJ2-7

CDR3: ASSFSGFNQPQH
V: TRBV7-9
J: TRBJ1-5

CDR3: ASSNTGWGQY
V: TRBV19
J: TRBJ2-7

CDR3: ASSANSGVSYNEQF
V: TRBV6-1
J: TRBJ2-1

CDR3: ASSLDLDRVGVEQY
V: TRBV7-9
J: TRBJ2-7

CDR3: ASSQGDYYGYT
V: TRBV7-9
J: TRBJ1-2

CDR3: ASSWTSGSRYEQY
V: TRBV7-9
J: TRBJ2-7

CDR3: ASSLSLAGGYEQY
V: TRBV5-1
J: TRBJ2-7